Given below is one T cell receptor beta chain in context. Per the original data handling: Amplifying reference gene primers gave estimates of nucleated cell counts. Libraries were prepared by immunoSEQ multiplex PCR; TCRdb keeps only in-frame clonotypes and omits some of them. Clone size and V and J calls were adopted from that table, with D and trimming inferred from the DNA. In the table there are over 90,000 clones, more than 70% of which are singletons. CDR1 and CDR2 (germline): LNHNV, YYDKDF (reference sequence). V shed 1 base, J shed 6 bases, and the junction held 3 bases outside the gene matches. The CDR3 length is 15 residues. These data originate in a study of blood T cell repertoires in COVID-19. Study-level background: Acute and convalescent COVID-19 specimens originated in the United States, Italy and Spain. Sources were T cells, B-cell-depleted T cells, or PBMCs; the material itself was cDNA or gDNA.

The chain couples TRBV15 to TRBJ2-3; 11 nucleotides match TRBD2. The sample consisted of peripheral blood. The TCR comes from a woman aged 60-70 years in a cohort sampled during active or convalescent COVID-19. CDR3 in DNA: TGTGCCACCAGCAGAGTAGCGGGGGGGCGGGATACGCAGTATTTT. Protein sequence: CATSRVAGGRDTQYF.